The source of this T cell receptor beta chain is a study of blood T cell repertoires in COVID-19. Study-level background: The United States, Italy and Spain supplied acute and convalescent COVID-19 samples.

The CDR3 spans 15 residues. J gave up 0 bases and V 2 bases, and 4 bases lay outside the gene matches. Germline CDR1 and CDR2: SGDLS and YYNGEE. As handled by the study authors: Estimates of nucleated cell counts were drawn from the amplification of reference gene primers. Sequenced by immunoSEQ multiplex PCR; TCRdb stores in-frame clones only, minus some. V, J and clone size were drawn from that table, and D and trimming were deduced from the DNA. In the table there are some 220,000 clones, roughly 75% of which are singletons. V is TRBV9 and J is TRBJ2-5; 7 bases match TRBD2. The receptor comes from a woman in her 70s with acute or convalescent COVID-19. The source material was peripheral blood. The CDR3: CASSVSGVYQETQYF. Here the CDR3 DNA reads TGTGCCAGCAGCGTGAGCGGGGTGTACCAAGAGACCCAGTACTTC.